Below are 15 T cell receptor beta chains sequenced from a single sample in a study of blood T cell repertoires in COVID-19. The method was immunoSEQ multiplex PCR; TCRdb's version includes in-frame clones alone and lacks a portion of them. The sample includes under 450,000 clones, about 87% of them seen just once. Sequenced input: PBMCs or T cells enriched from blood (not recorded which). These receptors were obtained from a man aged 25-45 years who had recovered from COVID-19.

This rearrangement joins TRBV2 to TRBJ2-7; D might be TRBD2 (6 bases). The CDR3 is made up of 15 amino acids. CDR1 and CDR2 from the germline V gene are SNHLY and FYNNEI. The V end was cut by 2 bases, the J end by 6 bases, with 17 bases between. The CDR3 DNA reads TGTGCCAGCAGTGAAAAAGGAGGAGGGATCGGCGAGCAGTACTTC. It is translated as CASSEKGGGIGEQYF.

The rearrangement uses TRBV30 and TRBJ1-5; no firm D call. V lost 5 bases, J lost 4 bases, and 12 bases lay in between. This CDR3 has 13 amino acids. Germline V gene sequence: CDR1 GTSNPN, CDR2 SVGIG (reference sequence). The CDR3 DNA reads as TGTGCCTGGGCAGAGGGCGGGAATCAGCCCCAGCATTTT. This sequence encodes CAWAEGGNQPQHF.

The genes are TRBV6-5 and TRBJ2-2; D might be TRBD1 (6 bases). The CDR3 is 14 amino acids. CDR1 and CDR2 from the germline V gene are MNHEY and SVGAGI. The V and J ends lost 5 bases and 1 base respectively, with 8 bases between them. CDR3 sequence (DNA): TGTGCCAGCAGTACAGGGTTGAACACCGGGGAGCTGTTTTTT. It codes for CASSTGLNTGELFF.

This clone was detected only a few times. V gene TRBV3-1 (or the pseudogene TRBV3-2) combines with J gene TRBJ1-1; the D gene is possibly TRBD1 (6 bases). Trimming took off 6 bases at V and 4 bases at J, with 15 bases between the two ends. CDR3 length: 14 amino acids. CDR1 is LGHDT and CDR2 is YNNKEL in the germline V gene (reference sequence). CDR3 region: CASSQQGGGTEAFF. The CDR3 bases are TGTGCCAGCAGTCAACAGGGAGGCGGCACTGAAGCTTTCTTT.

This CDR3 is CATSDFEGGGYTF. In DNA form, the CDR3 reads TGTGCCACCAGTGATTTCGAGGGTGGTGGCTACACCTTC. The J gene is TRBJ1-2, the V gene TRBV24-1; D gene ambiguous. The CDR3 sequence is 13 residues long. The V gene's germline CDR1 is KGHDR and CDR2 SFDVKD. Trimming removed 1 base from V and 7 bases from J, with 9 bases in between.

This rearrangement joins TRBV5-6 to TRBJ2-7; D may be TRBD1 (5 bases). Germline V lookup: CDR1 SGHDT, CDR2 YYEEEE. The CDR3 has 13 residues. The V end lost 2 bases, the J end lost 5 bases, and 11 bases lay between the germline ends. CDR3 sequence (DNA): TGTGCCAGCAGCTTATTCCAGGGCCACGAGCAGTACTTC. The encoded protein is CASSLFQGHEQYF. The full variable domain, with the rest looked up from reference TRBV5-6 and TRBJ2-7, is DAGVTQSPTHLIKTRGQQVTLRCSPKSGHDTVSWYQQALGQGPQFIFQYYEEEERQRGNFPDRFSGHQFPNYSSELNVNALLLGDSALYLCASSLFQGHEQYFGPGTRLTVT.

This chain uses TRBV11-2 with TRBJ2-7; 7 positions agree with TRBD1. Germline CDR1 is SGHAT and CDR2 is FQNNGV. The CDR3 has 14 amino acids. J lost 4 bases, V lost 4 bases, and 7 bases had no gene match. This CDR3 is CASSSGQLSYEQYF. The CDR3 DNA reads as TGTGCCAGCAGCTCGGGACAGTTAAGTTACGAGCAGTACTTC.

Concerning this clone: Relative to the germline gene, one junction end is altered; a read error may explain this. The genes are TRBV7-7 and TRBJ2-2; D unresolved. The CDR3 length is 13 residues. CDR1 is SSHAT, CDR2 FNYEAQ, per germline (reference sequence). As DNA, the CDR3 is TGTGCTAGCAGCGCCGGAGTGGCCGGGGAGCTGTTTTTT. This codes for CASSAGVAGELFF.

The chain joins TRBV27 to TRBJ2-2; 8 nucleotides agree with TRBD1. Trimming took 2 bases from V and 1 from J; bases not matched to a gene: 3. The germline gives CDR1 MNHEY, CDR2 SMNVEV (reference sequence). The CDR3 has 16 amino acids. CDR3 amino acids: CASSLRTGKNTGELFF. In nucleotides, the CDR3 is TGTGCCAGCAGTTTACGGACAGGGAAGAACACCGGGGAGCTGTTTTTT.

V gene TRBV12-5 combines with J gene TRBJ1-6, with 8 bases aligning to TRBD1. The germline V gene has CDR1 LGHNT and CDR2 FRNRAP. Trimming took 5 bases from V and 9 from J; bases not matched to a gene: 12. The CDR3 is made up of 16 amino acids. CDR3 DNA: TGTGCTAGTGGTAAGGACAGGGTAGGGCCTGGTTCACCCCTCCACTTT. This translates into CASGKDRVGPGSPLHF.

The chain joins TRBV27 to TRBJ2-2; 7 bases fit TRBD2. The CDR3 spans 15 residues. V lost 5 bases to trimming and J lost 4 bases; unmatched junction nucleotides: 7. From germline, CDR1 is MNHEY and CDR2 SMNVEV (reference sequence). CDR3 nucleotide sequence: TGTGCCAGCAGTCCCCTGGGAGGGACCACCGGGGAGCTGTTTTTT. As protein: CASSPLGGTTGELFF.

V is TRBV6-5 and J is TRBJ2-3; D ambiguous. The ends were cut back, 7 bases at V and 8 bases at J, with 13 bases in the middle. Germline V gene sequence: CDR1 MNHEY, CDR2 SVGAGI. This CDR3 comprises 12 residues. The DNA for the CDR3 is TGTGCCAGCAACGATGGAGATGGTACGCAGTATTTT. As protein: CASNDGDGTQYF.

The CDR3 DNA is TGTGCCAGCAGCTCCTCCGGGACAGAAAACACCATATATTTT. It is translated as CASSSSGTENTIYF. The chain uses TRBV7-9 and TRBJ1-3; TRBD1 agrees at 7 bases. V was clipped by 4 bases and J by 6 bases; unmatched bases: 6. Per the germline V gene, CDR1 is SEHNR and CDR2 is FQNEAQ (reference sequence). The CDR3 has 14 amino acids.

The V and J genes are TRBV27 and TRBJ1-5, with a tentative D call TRBD1 (5 bases). V lost 6 bases to trimming and J lost 0 bases, with 9 bases between them. The CDR3 has 14 amino acids. CDR1 and CDR2 from the germline V gene are MNHEY and SMNVEV (reference sequence). CDR3 nucleotide sequence: TGTGCCAGCAGACTGGACAATAGCAATCAGCCCCAGCATTTT. It codes for CASRLDNSNQPQHF.

V and J are TRBV5-5 and TRBJ2-1, with 7 bases lining up with TRBD1. From germline, CDR1 is SGHKS and CDR2 YYEKEE (reference sequence). The trim removed 3 bases at V and 4 bases at J, leaving 7 bases unmatched. The CDR3 runs to 15 residues. This chain's CDR3 is CASSSGTAKYNEQFF. CDR3 nucleotides: TGTGCCAGCAGCTCCGGGACAGCAAAATACAATGAGCAGTTCTTC.